Each of the 2 T cell receptor beta chains below was sequenced from the same sample in a study of identical twins (dated by TCRdb to the mid-2010s). Library preparation used 5' RACE. TCRdb records Illumina HiSeq 2000 as the sequencer. The raw public data were reprocessed by TCRdb itself: fastp quality trimming at Q25, MiXCR clonotype calling, in-frame beta chains only. Every entry covers one CDR3 protein and lists the most common genes and DNA from its rows. The sample data list a few hundred thousand distinct CDR3 sequences, and roughly 8.6% of these were observed just once. Roughly 2% of the sample is in the top ten clones. These data were likewise used in another study, on yellow fever vaccine responses in identical twins.

The sequencing sample was made of memory (CD45RO+) T cells sorted from blood. This specimen's cell subset or site label, interpreted: CD45RO+ enriched T cells. The source of these receptors is a woman aged 18-35 years in good health.

This clonotype came up a few times. The chain joins TRBV9 to TRBJ2-7; D not resolved. This CDR3 spans 14 amino acids. The V and J ends lost 3 bases and 6 bases respectively, with 16 bases between them. In germline, CDR1 is SGDLS, CDR2 YYNGEE. The CDR3 sequence: CASSASSKTREQYF. The CDR3 nucleotides are TGTGCCAGCAGCGCCTCCTCGAAGACCCGCGAGCAGTACTTC.

This clonotype has a handful of counts. The chain recombines TRBV6-1 with TRBJ1-2; 8 positions match TRBD1. Germline V lookup: CDR1 MNHNS, CDR2 SASEGT. J lost 4 bases, V lost 4 bases, and 2 bases had no gene match. This CDR3 has 13 residues. This CDR3 is CASSGTGSYGYTF. CDR3 in DNA: TGTGCCAGCAGTGGGACAGGGAGCTATGGCTACACCTTC.